This T cell receptor beta chain was found in a study of control samples from healthy donors and cancer patients. Germline CDR1 is LGHNA and CDR2 is YNFKEQ. The germline V and J ends were trimmed by 1 base and 1 base, with 5 bases remaining between them. The CDR3 is made up of 15 amino acids. Profiled with immunoSEQ multiplex PCR; TCRdb holds only in-frame clones, not every one. The sample carries some 130,000 clones, about 93% recorded once. Material for sequencing was blood. The J gene is TRBJ2-6, the V gene TRBV4-2; no definite D call. This receptor was obtained from a man aged 35 to 55 in good health. CDR3 loop: CASSQASSGANVLTF. The CDR3 bases are TGTGCCAGCAGCCAAGCGTCGTCTGGGGCCAACGTCCTGACTTTC.